This TCR beta chain was retrieved from a study of blood T cell repertoires in COVID-19. Study overall: There were acute and convalescent COVID-19 samples, and they came from the United States, Italy and Spain. Sample material is recorded as cDNA or gDNA derived from T cells, B-cell-depleted T cells, or PBMCs.

CDR3 length: 14 residues. The V and J ends lost 0 bases and 8 bases respectively, with 13 bases between them. Looked up from germline, CDR1 is ENHRY and CDR2 is SYGVKD. There are a few counts of this clone. How the authors handled the data: Estimated nucleated cell counts came from reference gene primer amplification. Profiled with immunoSEQ multiplex PCR; TCRdb holds only in-frame clones, not every one. V, J and clone size derive from that table, while D and trimming were established from the DNA sequence. Of approximately 240,000 clones in the sample, over 80% were seen once. Sequenced input: peripheral blood. The origin of this receptor is a woman aged 55-70 years with active or convalescent COVID-19. The J gene is TRBJ1-2, the V gene TRBV10-3, with D possibly TRBD1 on 5 matching bases. In DNA form, the CDR3 reads TGTGCCATCAGTGAGTCCTCAGGGCTCTGGGGCTACACCTTC. Translation gives CAISESSGLWGYTF.